This T cell receptor (beta chain) comes out of a study of blood T cell repertoires in COVID-19. The V end lost 3 bases, the J end lost 0 bases, and 9 bases lay between the germline ends. The CDR3 is made up of 14 amino acids. Germline CDR1 and CDR2: SGHRS and YFSETQ. Here immunoSEQ multiplex PCR was the method, and the copy in TCRdb shows in-frame clones only, minus some. The sample has about 160,000 clones; approximately 88% are singletons. Sample: peripheral blood. The rearrangement links TRBV5-1 to TRBJ2-5; D gene uncertain. The sequence derives from a woman aged 60 to 75 who had recovered from COVID-19. CDR3: CASSSSRNQETQYF. In DNA form, the CDR3 reads TGCGCCAGCAGCTCCAGTCGCAACCAAGAGACCCAGTACTTC.